This T cell receptor beta chain is drawn from a study of human T cells and chemical hapten exposure. The wider study: Patients, a majority of them female, were diagnosed with alopecia areata, totalis or universalis.

Individual cDNA molecules received unique molecular identifiers in the library. TCRdb analysed the RACE reads with MiXCR anew, one entry per CDR3 protein. The data contain 150,000 to 200,000 distinct CDR3 sequences, approximately 24% of them singletons. About this clonotype itself: A much bigger clone sits one base away, suggesting this may be a read error.

CDR1 and CDR2 from the germline V gene are MDHEN and SYDVKM. The CDR3 consists of 18 residues. The time point here: patch test 3, about 24 weeks after DPC sensitization. The treatment here: therapeutic diphenylcyclopropenone sensitization with weekly scalp DPC. The chain carries TRBV28 and TRBJ1-5; no clear D. The material sequenced was whole blood, taken in connection with sensitization to the hapten diphenylcyclopropenone (DPC). This TCR was recovered from a woman between 35 and 50 years old with alopecia areata. Some clones in this sample may be carry-over from other donors' samples. The CDR3 nucleotides read TGTGCCAGCAGTTTATCCCCCCGTCACAGCGCGGGCAATCAGCCCCAGAATTTT. It translates to CASSLSPRHSAGNQPQNF. Together with reference TRBV28 and TRBJ1-5, the CDR3 gives the full variable domain: DVKVTQSSRYLVKRTGEKVFLECVQDMDHENMFWYRQDPGLGLRLIYFSYDVKMKEKGDIPEGYSVSREKKERFSLILESASTNQTSMYLCASSLSPRHSAGNQPQNFGDGTRLSIL.